These 2 T cell receptor beta chains originate from one sample sequenced in a study of T cell changes during pregnancy in multiple sclerosis (dated by TCRdb to between 2017 and 2020). Library preparation was by the immunoSEQ multiplex PCR assay. TCRdb limited this immuneACCESS table to in-frame rearrangements with V and J called. A share of clones is missing; checked studies link under half to unresolved V genes, and the rest is unexplained. The sample has 100,000 or so clones on record, around 93% of them singletons. In total, the top ten clones hold 2% to 2.5% of the sample. The specimen comprised peripheral blood, sampled in the third trimester of pregnancy. Receptor source: a female donor with multiple sclerosis, enrolled in a pregnancy study.

Note on this clone: The same CDR3 arises from other DNA sequences in this sample as well. V and J are TRBV5-1 and TRBJ2-4; perhaps TRBD1 as D (6 bases). The V end lost 0 bases, the J end lost 6 bases, and 7 bases lay between the germline ends. This CDR3 has 13 residues. From germline, CDR1 is SGHRS and CDR2 YFSETQ. CDR3 loop: CASSLGTANIQYF. The CDR3, as DNA: TGCGCCAGCAGCTTGGGGACAGCAAACATTCAGTACTTC.

The CDR3 loop is CASSPPSSGASWSQYF. The CDR3 DNA sequence: TGTGCCAGCTCACCACCATCTAGCGGGGCCAGCTGGTCCCAGTACTTC. This chain links TRBV18 with TRBJ2-5; 9 bases map to TRBD2. J gave up 9 bases and V 0 bases, and 11 bases lay outside the gene matches. Germline CDR1 and CDR2: KGHSH and LQKENI. This CDR3 comprises 16 residues.